One and the same sample provided the 13 T cell receptor beta chains below, sequenced in a study of OX40 agonist ivuxolimab in advanced cancers. TCRdb's copy holds only in-frame clones and misses some; the assay was immunoSEQ multiplex PCR. The table has some 37,000 clones, approximately 79% seen once. The material was CD4+ or CD8+ T cells sorted from blood, obtained in a trial of the OX40 agonist ivuxolimab. The receptor set was obtained from an adult with an advanced solid tumor such as melanoma, head and neck, liver or kidney cancer.

This sequence joins TRBV5-8 and TRBJ1-5; tentatively, D is TRBD1 (6 bases). Trimming took 4 bases from V and 8 from J, leaving 19 bases between them. The CDR3 sequence is 15 residues long. The germline V gene encodes CDR1 SGHTS and CDR2 YDEGEE. The CDR3 loop reads CASSPPRGGREPQHF. The CDR3, as DNA: TGTGCCAGCAGCCCACCCAGGGGCGGAAGGGAGCCCCAGCATTTT. The full variable domain, with the rest looked up from reference TRBV5-8 and TRBJ1-5, is EAGVTQSPTHLIKTRGQQATLRCSPISGHTSVYWYQQALGLGLQFLLWYDEGEERNRGNFPPRFSGRQFPNYSSELNVNALELEDSALYLCASSPPRGGREPQHFGDGTRLSIL.

The rearrangement links TRBV4-3 to TRBJ1-2; D is ambiguous. Trimming took off 3 bases at V and 3 bases at J, with 8 bases between the two ends. This CDR3 comprises 13 residues. Germline values: CDR1 LGHNA, CDR2 YSLEER. The CDR3 spells CASSQAQYYGYTF. The CDR3, as DNA: TGCGCCAGCAGCCAGGCCCAGTACTATGGCTACACCTTC.

The chain has TRBV19 and TRBJ2-1, with D hard to call. This CDR3 comprises 14 residues. Germline CDR1 reads LNHDA; CDR2 reads SQIVND (reference sequence). Trimming stripped 1 base from V and 3 bases from J, with 7 bases between. This chain's CDR3 is CASSIGRNYNEQFF. CDR3 bases: TGTGCCAGTAGTATAGGAAGGAACTACAATGAGCAGTTCTTC.

The chain combines TRBV5-1 with TRBJ2-1; TRBD1 aligns across 9 bases. This CDR3 contains 15 residues. V was pared by 5 bases and J by 4 bases, with 7 bases of the junction left unmatched. Germline V gene lookup returns CDR1 SGHRS and CDR2 YFSETQ. CDR3 DNA sequence: TGCGCCAGCAGATATGGGACAGGGCCTTACAATGAGCAGTTCTTC. Its protein is CASRYGTGPYNEQFF.

V gene TRBV7-8 combines with J gene TRBJ2-3; 11 bases are shared with TRBD2. The CDR3 contains 16 residues. Germline loops: CDR1 SGHVS, CDR2 FQNEAQ. V gave up 2 bases and J gave up 3 bases; unmatched junction bases: 4. The CDR3 protein is CASSLRGLAGTDTQYF. CDR3 DNA sequence: TGTGCCAGCAGCTTACGAGGACTAGCGGGTACAGATACGCAGTATTTT. The variable domain in full, with the rest retrieved from reference TRBV7-8 and TRBJ2-3, is GAGVSQSPRYKVAKRGQDVALRCDPISGHVSLFWYQQALGQGPEFLTYFQNEAQLDKSGLPSDRFFAERPEGSVSTLKIQRTQQEDSAVYLCASSLRGLAGTDTQYFGPGTRLTVL.

The chain recombines TRBV28 with TRBJ1-1, with TRBD1 identical over 7 bases. The CDR3 runs to 14 residues. CDR1 is MDHEN and CDR2 is SYDVKM in the germline V gene. The trim removed 3 bases at V and 4 bases at J, leaving 5 bases unmatched. CDR3 protein: CASSLTGPSTEAFF. The CDR3 nucleotides are TGTGCCAGCAGTTTGACAGGGCCCAGCACTGAAGCTTTCTTT.

This chain links TRBV11-3 with TRBJ2-2; D possibly corresponds to TRBD1 (5 bases). Germline V gene data show CDR1 as SGHNT and CDR2 as YENEEA. The CDR3 spans 11 residues. V was clipped by 5 bases and J by 12 bases, with 10 bases between them. CDR3 coding DNA: TGTGCCAGCAGCCAAGGGGCTAAGCTGTTTTTT. This translates into CASSQGAKLFF.

V usage is TRBV5-1 and J usage is TRBJ1-1; D gene ambiguous. Trimming shortened V by 2 bases and J by 0 bases, and 8 bases separated the two germline ends. The CDR3 has 14 amino acids. Germline CDR1 is SGHRS and CDR2 is YFSETQ. The CDR3 here is CASSFREMNTEAFF. DNA of the CDR3: TGCGCCAGCAGCTTTAGAGAAATGAACACTGAAGCTTTCTTT.

Here the CDR3 reads CASQGGFNEKLFF. CDR3 in DNA: TGTGCCAGCCAGGGGGGGTTTAATGAAAAACTGTTTTTT. The V call is TRBV7-8, the J call TRBJ1-4, with TRBD1 matching 7 bases. CDR1 is SGHVS and CDR2 is FQNEAQ in the germline V gene. V lost 8 bases to trimming and J lost 4 bases; unmatched junction nucleotides: 4. This CDR3 comprises 13 residues.

This clone was seen more than once but under ten times. V gene TRBV7-2 combines with J gene TRBJ1-1, with unresolved D. V was shortened by 3 bases and J by 5 bases, with 10 bases between the two germline ends. Germline V gene data show CDR1 as SGHTA and CDR2 as FQGNSA. The CDR3 runs 13 residues. The DNA of the CDR3 is TGTGCCAGCAGCTTCCGGGTCGGGACTGAAGCTTTCTTT. Translating gives CASSFRVGTEAFF.

The chain is built from TRBV7-2 and TRBJ2-7; TRBD2 is a possible D gene (5 bases). This CDR3 contains 14 residues. Trimming removed 1 base at V and 3 bases at J, with 10 bases between. Germline V gene data show CDR1 as SGHTA and CDR2 as FQGNSA. The CDR3 is CASSLDGVNYEQYF. The CDR3 nucleotides are TGTGCCAGCAGCTTAGACGGGGTCAACTACGAGCAGTACTTC.

This rearrangement joins TRBV15 to TRBJ2-7; D perhaps matches TRBD2 (5 bases). From germline, CDR1 is LNHNV and CDR2 YYDKDF (reference sequence). The CDR3 runs to 13 residues. V dropped 0 bases and J dropped 2 bases, with 5 bases sitting between them. The CDR3 nucleotides read TGTGCCACCAGCAGAGACGGGACCTACGAGCAGTACTTC. Protein: CATSRDGTYEQYF.

The chain uses TRBV7-2 and TRBJ2-5; D possibly corresponds to TRBD1 (5 bases). Trimming stripped 1 base from V and 4 bases from J, with 13 bases between. This CDR3 has 15 residues. Germline CDR1 and CDR2: SGHTA and FQGNSA. The CDR3 region has the DNA TGTGCCAGCAGCTTAGGGATAGGGGCACTAGAGACCCAGTACTTC. Its protein is CASSLGIGALETQYF.